These 17 T cell receptor beta chains came from one sample sequenced in a study of blood T cell repertoires in COVID-19. Profiled with immunoSEQ multiplex PCR; TCRdb holds only in-frame clones, not every one. Of about 270,000 clones listed, 90% are singletons. The specimen sequenced was PBMCs or T cells enriched from blood (not recorded which). The receptors stem from a woman aged 25-40 years with acute COVID-19.

The chain has TRBV15 and TRBJ2-2; 8 bases are a match to TRBD2. V lost 1 base and J lost 3; bases outside the gene matches: 7. The CDR3 length is 17 residues. Germline values: CDR1 LNHNV, CDR2 YYDKDF (reference sequence). CDR3 sequence reads: CATSRGPGGGYTGELFF. The CDR3 nucleotides read TGTGCCACCAGCAGAGGTCCAGGCGGGGGGTACACCGGGGAGCTGTTTTTT.

The gene calls are TRBV6-4 and TRBJ1-5, with 8 bases aligning to TRBD1. Germline CDR1 MRHNA, CDR2 SNTAGT. Unmatched junction bases numbered 15, after V lost 3 bases and J lost 8 bases. The CDR3 runs to 17 residues. The CDR3 loop is CASSDIFDRGAQEPQHF. Written as DNA, the CDR3 is TGTGCCAGCAGTGATATCTTCGACAGGGGCGCCCAGGAGCCCCAGCATTTT.

The rearrangement uses TRBV28 and TRBJ1-1, with 11 bases lining up with TRBD1. V was clipped by 5 bases and J by 6 bases; unmatched bases: 5. The CDR3 is made up of 14 amino acids. From germline, CDR1 is MDHEN and CDR2 SYDVKM. CDR3 coding DNA: TGTGCCAGCAGTCCCGGGACAGGGGGATCTGAAGCTTTCTTT. Translated: CASSPGTGGSEAFF.

A note on this clone: Other DNA sequences of this sample code for an identical CDR3. The gene calls are TRBV29-1 and TRBJ1-4; D remains unclear. The CDR3 is 13 amino acids. Germline-derived CDR1 and CDR2 are SQVTM and ANQGSEA. V was trimmed by 1 base and J by 1 base, leaving 4 bases between them. CDR3 sequence reads: CSVEGGTNEKLFF. The DNA of the CDR3 is TGCAGCGTTGAAGGCGGAACTAATGAAAAACTGTTTTTT. The whole variable domain, filled in from reference TRBV29-1 and TRBJ1-4, reads SAVISQKPSRDICQRGTSLTIQCQVDSQVTMMFWYRQQPGQSLTLIATANQGSEATYESGFVIDKFPISRPNLTFSTLTVSNMSPEDSSIYLCSVEGGTNEKLFFGSGTQLSVL.

V is TRBV27 and J is TRBJ2-5; no definite D call. The CDR3 runs 11 residues. With 6 bases removed from V and 1 base from J, the gap between germline ends came to 3 bases. Germline assignment: CDR1 MNHEY and CDR2 SMNVEV (reference sequence). The CDR3 here is CASSFQETQYF. CDR3 coding DNA: TGTGCCAGCAGCTTCCAAGAGACCCAGTACTTC.

The rearrangement uses TRBV29-1 and TRBJ1-2; D not resolved. The CDR3 extends over 11 amino acids. Germline lookup yields CDR1 SQVTM and CDR2 ANQGSEA. Trimming removed 5 bases from V and 3 bases from J, with 7 bases in between. In nucleotides, the CDR3 is TGCAGCGTTTGGCTCGACTATGGCTACACCTTC. It yields the protein CSVWLDYGYTF.

This clone was seen only a few times. The chain couples TRBV6-5 to TRBJ1-1; maybe TRBD1 (5 bases). The CDR3 loop spans 14 amino acids. Trimming removed 6 bases at V and 5 bases at J, with 16 bases between. Germline V gene lookup returns CDR1 MNHEY and CDR2 SVGAGI. CDR3 sequence reads: CASRTVTGLTEAFF. The DNA of the CDR3 is TGTGCCAGCAGAACTGTAACAGGTTTGACTGAAGCTTTCTTT.

J is TRBJ1-4 and V is TRBV6-5; TRBD1 might be the D (5 bases). The CDR3 sequence is 14 residues long. Trimming left V 2 bases short and J 6 bases short, with 10 bases between. The V gene's germline CDR1 is MNHEY and CDR2 SVGAGI. Here the CDR3 reads CASSYGRADEKLFF. The CDR3 DNA sequence: TGTGCCAGCAGTTACGGCAGGGCGGATGAAAAACTGTTTTTT.

In its sample, this clone was seen once. The chain recombines TRBV5-3 with TRBJ2-3, with a possible D match to TRBD1 (5 bases). TRBV5-3 is an ORF, with its function uncertain. V was cut by 0 bases and J by 5 bases, with 10 bases left in between. There are 14 residues in the CDR3. The CDR3 coding sequence is TGTGCCAGAAGCTTGGAGCAGGGAAAAGATACGCAGTATTTT. It translates to CARSLEQGKDTQYF.

CDR3 amino acids: CASSPPGGYGYTF. The CDR3 DNA reads TGTGCCAGCAGCCCCCCAGGGGGCTATGGCTACACCTTC. The V and J genes are TRBV7-9 and TRBJ1-2; 7 positions agree with TRBD1. The germline V gene has CDR1 SEHNR and CDR2 FQNEAQ (reference sequence). This CDR3 spans 13 amino acids. V shed 5 bases and J 4 bases; nucleotides not matched to a gene: 4.

The genes are TRBV13 and TRBJ1-6; D gene ambiguous. V was cut by 5 bases and J by 7 bases, with 15 bases left in between. The CDR3 is 15 amino acids. Germline loops: CDR1 PRHDT, CDR2 FYEKMQ (reference sequence). The CDR3 protein is CASSGLRPVNSPLHF. The CDR3 region has the DNA TGTGCCAGCAGCGGTTTGAGGCCTGTGAATTCACCCCTCCACTTT.

This clone occurred once. The chain links TRBV29-1 to TRBJ2-1; TRBD2 aligns across 10 bases. V lost 6 bases and J lost 0; bases outside the gene matches: 5. Germline V gene sequence: CDR1 SQVTM, CDR2 ANQGSEA. CDR3 length equals 15 residues. The CDR3 spells CSVTSGVSSYNEQFF. The CDR3 DNA follows: TGCAGCGTCACTAGCGGGGTAAGCTCCTACAATGAGCAGTTCTTC.

The rearrangement uses TRBV7-3 and TRBJ2-5; 9 bases match TRBD2. V was pared by 5 bases and J by 5 bases, with 12 bases of the junction left unmatched. Looked up from germline, CDR1 is SGHTA and CDR2 is FQGTGA. This CDR3 region has 16 residues. CDR3 coding DNA: TGTGCCAGCAGCCTCGGGAATAGCGGGAGCCCGGAGACCCAGTACTTC. Protein product: CASSLGNSGSPETQYF.

The CDR3 protein is CASSDGRAANTGELFF. The CDR3 region has the DNA TGCGCCAGCTCCGACGGGCGAGCGGCGAACACCGGGGAGCTGTTTTTT. J is TRBJ2-2 and V is TRBV5-1, with D perhaps TRBD2 (5 bases). This CDR3 has 16 residues. Germline loops: CDR1 SGHRS, CDR2 YFSETQ. V was shortened by 7 bases and J by 0 bases, with 16 bases between the two germline ends. Complete variable domain (other parts from reference TRBV5-1 and TRBJ2-2): KAGVTQTPRYLIKTRGQQVTLSCSPISGHRSVSWYQQTPGQGLQFLFEYFSETQRNKGNFPGRFSGRQFSNSRSEMNVSTLELGDSALYLCASSDGRAANTGELFFGEGSRLTVL.

The J gene is TRBJ1-5, the V gene TRBV30; D uncertain. Trimming stripped 1 base from V and 0 bases from J, with 4 bases between. The CDR3 is 13 residues long. Germline values: CDR1 GTSNPN, CDR2 SVGIG (reference sequence). CDR3 protein: CAWSEYSNQPQHF. The CDR3 coding sequence is TGTGCCTGGAGTGAATATAGCAATCAGCCCCAGCATTTT. The variable domain in full, completed from reference TRBV30 and TRBJ1-5, reads SQTIHQWPATLVQPVGSPLSLECTVEGTSNPNLYWYRQAAGRGLQLLFYSVGIGQISSEVPQNLSASRPQDRQFILSSKKLLLSDSGFYLCAWSEYSNQPQHFGDGTRLSIL.

The chain joins TRBV30 to TRBJ2-2; 14 nucleotides match TRBD2. This CDR3 is built from 17 residues. Germline V gene lookup returns CDR1 GTSNPN and CDR2 SVGIG (reference sequence). With V trimmed by 3 bases and J by 3 bases, 6 bases remained unmatched. CDR3 in DNA: TGTGCCTGGAGCCGACTAGCGGGAGGGCCATACACCGGGGAGCTGTTTTTT. It encodes CAWSRLAGGPYTGELFF.

This clone was seen many times. V is TRBV11-3 and J is TRBJ2-1; 10 nucleotides match TRBD2. J gave up 4 bases and V 4 bases, and 7 bases lay outside the gene matches. This CDR3 has 16 amino acids. Germline V gives CDR1 SGHNT, CDR2 YENEEA. The CDR3 sequence: CASSSPSGRSYNEQFF. The CDR3 DNA is TGTGCCAGCAGCTCGCCTAGCGGGAGATCGTACAATGAGCAGTTCTTC.